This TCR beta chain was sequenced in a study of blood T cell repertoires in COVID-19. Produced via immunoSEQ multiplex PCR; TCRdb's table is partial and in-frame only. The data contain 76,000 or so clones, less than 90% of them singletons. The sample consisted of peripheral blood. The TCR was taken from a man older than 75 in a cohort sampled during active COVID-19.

CDR3 residues: CASSSSGLAVYEQYV. The CDR3 nucleotides are TGTGCCAGTAGTTCCTCGGGACTAGCGGTATACGAGCAGTACGTC. This chain connects TRBV19 to TRBJ2-7; 11 bases match TRBD2. Trimming removed 5 bases from V and 4 bases from J; junction bases left unmatched: 7. The germline gives CDR1 LNHDA, CDR2 SQIVND (reference sequence). This CDR3 contains 15 residues.